This T cell receptor (beta chain) appears in the sequencing data of a study of blood T cell repertoires in COVID-19. Study-wide background: From T cells, B-cell-depleted T cells, or PBMCs came the material, which was cDNA or gDNA.

Assay: immunoSEQ multiplex PCR; the TCRdb copy retains only in-frame clones and omits some. The table shows roughly 200,000 clones, with around 76% occurring only once. V dropped 5 bases and J dropped 6; count of bases not matched to a gene: 2. CDR3 size: 13 residues. Germline CDR1 reads MNHEY; CDR2 reads SVGAGI. The origin of this receptor is a woman aged 45-59 years with active or convalescent COVID-19. The chain carries TRBV6-5 and TRBJ1-4; 8 nucleotides match TRBD1. The sample consisted of peripheral blood. CDR3 loop: CASSPDRDEKLFF. DNA of the CDR3: TGTGCCAGCAGTCCGGACAGGGATGAAAAACTGTTTTTT.